These 25 T cell receptor beta chains came from one sample sequenced in a study of CD8 T cells in Susac syndrome. Random hexamers were used to reverse transcribe the RNA input (about 0.45 to 1 ug). TCRdb re-derived calls from the immunoSEQ multiplex PCR reads in MiXCR, one entry per CDR3 protein. Here the sample spans around 23,000 distinct CDR3 sequences, 93% being singletons. The specimen was CD8+ T cells from PBMCs. The receptors here all came from a human donor with Susac syndrome.

The chain has TRBV27 and TRBJ2-2; 8 bases map to TRBD1. Germline values: CDR1 MNHEY, CDR2 SMNVEV (reference sequence). Trimming at V came to 2 bases and at J to 5 bases, leaving 1 base not matched to a gene. The CDR3 contains 14 residues. The CDR3 reads CASSLQGATGELFF. The CDR3 DNA reads TGTGCCAGCAGTTTACAGGGGGCTACCGGGGAGCTGTTTTTT.

The V call is TRBV27, the J call TRBJ2-5; TRBD1 matches 7 bases. This CDR3 has 16 amino acids. Germline CDR1 reads MNHEY; CDR2 reads SMNVEV (reference sequence). Trimming took 2 bases from V and 3 from J; bases not matched to a gene: 9. The CDR3 region is CASSLSFWDSKETQYF. CDR3 DNA sequence: TGTGCCAGCAGTTTAAGTTTTTGGGACAGCAAAGAGACCCAGTACTTC.

The CDR3 DNA is TGTGCCAGTAGCCCAGGGGGCTTGAGCACTGAAGCTTTCTTT. This encodes CASSPGGLSTEAFF. V gene TRBV19 combines with J gene TRBJ1-1, with 8 bases lining up with TRBD1. The CDR3 sequence is 14 residues long. V was pared by 6 bases and J by 4 bases, with 7 bases of the junction left unmatched. The germline V gene encodes CDR1 LNHDA and CDR2 SQIVND (reference sequence).

The rearrangement uses TRBV4-3 and TRBJ2-7; D is unclear. The CDR3 loop spans 14 amino acids. The V gene lost 0 bases and the J gene lost 6 bases, with 12 bases spanning the gap. Germline V CDR1 and CDR2: LGHNA, YSLEER. CDR3 region: CASSQDTFKGEQYF. In DNA, the CDR3 is TGCGCCAGCAGCCAAGATACTTTTAAGGGCGAGCAGTACTTC.

The J gene is TRBJ1-1, the V gene TRBV28; D is perhaps TRBD1 (5 bases). Trimming shortened V by 5 bases and J by 1 base, and 11 bases separated the two germline ends. The CDR3 contains 14 residues. CDR1 is MDHEN, CDR2 SYDVKM, per germline. The CDR3 loop is CASSLGTRNTEAFF. CDR3 in DNA: TGTGCCAGCAGTCTCGGGACCCGGAACACTGAAGCTTTCTTT.

This clonotype was seen only a few times. The CDR3 reads CASTTWQEPYEQYF. The DNA for the CDR3 is TGTGCCAGCACCACCTGGCAAGAACCCTACGAGCAGTACTTC. The chain has TRBV6-2 or TRBV6-3 and TRBJ2-7; D unclear. Looked up from germline, CDR1 is MNHEY and CDR2 is SVGEGT. Trimming pared 7 bases from V and 2 bases from J, leaving 15 bases between. This CDR3 comprises 14 residues.

The chain has TRBV5-1 and TRBJ2-3; 14 bases line up with TRBD2. The V gene's germline CDR1 is SGHRS and CDR2 YFSETQ. V was clipped by 4 bases and J by 1 base; unmatched bases: 5. CDR3 size: 17 residues. The DNA of the CDR3 is TGCGCCAGCAGCGTGACGGGACTAGCGGGGGGCACAGATACGCAGTATTTT. Translated, it gives CASSVTGLAGGTDTQYF.

V gene TRBV5-1 combines with J gene TRBJ2-2; 7 bases map to TRBD2. V shed 0 bases and J 1 base; nucleotides not matched to a gene: 3. Germline-derived CDR1 and CDR2 are SGHRS and YFSETQ. The CDR3 covers 16 residues. The CDR3 sequence is CASSLEERGNTGELFF. CDR3 DNA sequence: TGCGCCAGCAGCTTGGAGGAGCGGGGGAACACCGGGGAGCTGTTTTTT.

The V gene is TRBV5-6, the J gene TRBJ2-1, with unresolved D. Germline CDR1 is SGHDT and CDR2 is YYEEEE. CDR3 size: 15 residues. The V end lost 0 bases, the J end lost 0 bases, and 7 bases lay between the germline ends. The CDR3 DNA reads TGTGCCAGCAGCTTGGGGGATTTCTCCTACAATGAGCAGTTCTTC. It codes for CASSLGDFSYNEQFF.

The chain joins TRBV15 to TRBJ2-2, with a possible D match to TRBD1 (6 bases). The CDR3 is 15 residues long. The V end was cut by 7 bases, the J end by 5 bases, with 17 bases between. Looked up from germline, CDR1 is LNHNV and CDR2 is YYDKDF (reference sequence). CDR3 nucleotides: TGTGCCACCAACGCGATGGGGCAGGGGACCGGGGAGCTGTTTTTT. Protein: CATNAMGQGTGELFF.

This rearrangement joins TRBV28 to TRBJ2-2; no firm D call. Deletions cut 2 bases from V and 0 bases from J, with 4 bases between. The CDR3 is 14 residues long. Germline CDR1 reads MDHEN; CDR2 reads SYDVKM. In DNA, the CDR3 is TGTGCCAGCAGTTTAACAGCGAACACCGGGGAGCTGTTTTTT. This codes for CASSLTANTGELFF.

V and J are TRBV20-1 and TRBJ2-7; D remains ambiguous. The CDR3 runs to 13 residues. The V gene lost 3 bases and the J gene lost 1 base, with 10 bases spanning the gap. Germline CDR1 DFQATT, CDR2 SNEGSKA (reference sequence). The CDR3 reads CSASPPSSYEQYF. DNA for the CDR3: TGCAGTGCTAGTCCCCCGTCTTCCTACGAGCAGTACTTC.

The rearrangement links TRBV9 to TRBJ2-2; D gene unclear. Per the germline V gene, CDR1 is SGDLS and CDR2 is YYNGEE. Trimming pared 4 bases from V and 1 base from J, leaving 2 bases between. This CDR3 is 12 amino acids long. CDR3: CASSMNTGELFF. The CDR3 DNA sequence: TGTGCCAGCAGCATGAACACCGGGGAGCTGTTTTTT.

This chain uses TRBV5-6 with TRBJ1-1; possible D gene TRBD1, 5 bases. The CDR3 is made up of 15 amino acids. Germline loops: CDR1 SGHDT, CDR2 YYEEEE. The V end was cut by 2 bases, the J end by 2 bases, with 13 bases between. The CDR3 reads CASSFSLRDNTEAFF. The CDR3 DNA sequence: TGTGCCAGCAGCTTTAGTTTAAGGGACAACACTGAAGCTTTCTTT.

This rearrangement joins TRBV9 to TRBJ2-5, with 11 bases identical to TRBD1. Germline CDR1 reads SGDLS; CDR2 reads YYNGEE. V trimming: 3 bases; J trimming: 4 bases; junction bases outside the gene matches: 5. The CDR3 is 15 residues long. The CDR3 region is CASSAGQGAGETQYF. CDR3 coding DNA: TGTGCCAGCAGCGCCGGACAGGGGGCTGGAGAGACCCAGTACTTC.

The V and J genes are TRBV25-1 and TRBJ2-5; possibly TRBD2 for D (6 bases). The CDR3 extends over 20 amino acids. Trimming took 2 bases from V and 2 from J, leaving 27 bases between them. Germline V lookup: CDR1 MGHDK, CDR2 SYGVNS. The CDR3 here is CASSEPMGRTNVATQETQYF. The CDR3 coding sequence is TGTGCCAGCAGTGAACCGATGGGGAGGACGAATGTGGCTACTCAAGAGACCCAGTACTTC.

The V call is TRBV5-1, the J call TRBJ2-7; D uncertain. The CDR3 spans 16 residues. Germline assignment: CDR1 SGHRS and CDR2 YFSETQ. The V end was cut by 4 bases, the J end by 2 bases, with 19 bases between. CDR3 nucleotides: TGCGCCAGCAGCCTGGAAGGGCCACATACCCCCTACGAGCAGTACTTC. Translated: CASSLEGPHTPYEQYF.

This clonotype was seen only once. V is TRBV13 and J is TRBJ2-7; TRBD2 aligns across 7 bases. J lost 3 bases, V lost 2 bases, and 1 base had no gene match. The CDR3 is made up of 13 amino acids. Germline values: CDR1 PRHDT, CDR2 FYEKMQ (reference sequence). CDR3: CASSLPGGYEQYF. The CDR3 region has the DNA TGTGCCAGCAGCTTACCGGGGGGCTACGAGCAGTACTTC.

This rearrangement joins TRBV15 to TRBJ2-5; D is perhaps TRBD2 (6 bases). V was shortened by 1 base and J by 5 bases, with 11 bases between the two germline ends. The CDR3 loop spans 14 amino acids. Germline V CDR1 and CDR2: LNHNV, YYDKDF (reference sequence). CDR3 in amino acids: CATSRGGGAETQYF. CDR3 sequence (DNA): TGTGCCACCAGCAGAGGGGGAGGCGCGGAGACCCAGTACTTC.

This chain uses TRBV11-2 with TRBJ2-2; D possibly corresponds to TRBD1 (6 bases). Trimming took 3 bases from V and 5 from J, leaving 16 bases between them. Looked up from germline, CDR1 is SGHAT and CDR2 is FQNNGV. This CDR3 has 16 residues. The CDR3 reads CASSLGTLARTGELFF. The CDR3 DNA reads TGTGCCAGCAGCTTGGGGACACTGGCGCGGACCGGGGAGCTGTTTTTT.

This chain links TRBV7-2 with TRBJ2-3, with D tentatively TRBD1 (5 bases). The CDR3 is 13 residues long. V lost 0 bases and J lost 4, with 5 bases in between. CDR1 and CDR2 (germline): SGHTA, FQGNSA. The CDR3 DNA is TGTGCCAGCAGCTTAGCGACAGCAGATACGCAGTATTTT. Translation: CASSLATADTQYF.

This rearrangement joins TRBV30 to TRBJ2-3; tentatively, D is TRBD2 (7 bases). Germline loops: CDR1 GTSNPN, CDR2 SVGIG (reference sequence). The ends were cut back, 4 bases at V and 4 bases at J, with 12 bases in the middle. The CDR3 extends over 13 amino acids. The CDR3 region has the DNA TGTGCCTGGACTAGGGGGGGCCCAGATACGCAGTATTTT. The encoded protein is CAWTRGGPDTQYF.

This chain uses TRBV14 with TRBJ1-4; D possibly corresponds to TRBD1 (5 bases). Germline CDR1 reads SGHDN; CDR2 reads FVKESK. This CDR3 is built from 12 residues. V was pared by 4 bases and J by 12 bases, with 12 bases between. CDR3 coding DNA: TGTGCCAGCAGCCCAGGGCCCTATGAACTGTTTTTT. Its translation: CASSPGPYELFF. The whole variable domain, remainder taken from reference TRBV14 and TRBJ1-4, is EAGVTQFPSHSVIEKGQTVTLRCDPISGHDNLYWYRRVMGKEIKFLLHFVKESKQDESGMPNNRFLAERTGGTYSTLKVQPAELEDSGVYFCASSPGPYELFFGSGTQLSVL.

This chain links TRBV5-6 with TRBJ1-4; D is unclear. The CDR3 extends over 19 amino acids. V lost 2 bases and J lost 10, with 30 bases in between. Germline CDR1 and CDR2: SGHDT and YYEEEE. This chain's CDR3 is CASSFAGFRRGPYSGKLFF. CDR3 nucleotide sequence: TGTGCCAGCAGCTTCGCCGGATTCCGGCGCGGACCCTATAGTGGAAAACTGTTTTTT.

The rearrangement uses TRBV19 and TRBJ1-1; D is perhaps TRBD1 (5 bases). Germline CDR1 LNHDA, CDR2 SQIVND (reference sequence). The CDR3 sequence is 14 residues long. V was pared by 2 bases and J by 4 bases, with 11 bases between. The CDR3 spells CASSIQGGATEAFF. The DNA of the CDR3 is TGTGCCAGTAGTATACAGGGAGGGGCCACTGAAGCTTTCTTT.